These 11 T cell receptor beta chains share one sample of origin, sequenced in a study of blood T cell repertoires in COVID-19. Data came from immunoSEQ multiplex PCR; TCRdb stores just in-frame clones and leaves some out. The sample consists of about 140,000 clones, 80% to 85% of them appearing once. Sequencing used peripheral blood. The receptor source for this set is a human donor in a cohort sampled during active COVID-19.

This clone was seen a single time. The CDR3 sequence is CASSLRYNEQFF. The CDR3 region has the DNA TGTGCCAGCAGCTTACGTTACAATGAGCAGTTCTTC. The rearrangement joins TRBV11-3 to TRBJ2-1; D gene ambiguous. This CDR3 has 12 residues. In germline, CDR1 is SGHNT, CDR2 YENEEA. Trimming cost V 2 bases and J 4 bases, with 3 bases left between them.

The genes are TRBV7-8 and TRBJ2-1; perhaps TRBD2 as D (6 bases). V gave up 7 bases and J gave up 0 bases, with 16 bases separating them. Germline V gene sequence: CDR1 SGHVS, CDR2 FQNEAQ. The CDR3 consists of 16 residues. The CDR3 sequence: CASNSGDSGSYNEQFF. The CDR3 coding sequence is TGTGCCAGCAACTCCGGGGATAGCGGCTCCTACAATGAGCAGTTCTTC.

In nucleotides, the CDR3 is TGTGCCAGCAGCGGCCCTCGGAAGGGGGTTACTGAAGCTTTCTTT. It is translated as CASSGPRKGVTEAFF. V usage is TRBV2 and J usage is TRBJ1-1; possibly TRBD1 for D (6 bases). The germline V gene encodes CDR1 SNHLY and CDR2 FYNNEI. The length of the CDR3 is 15 residues. Trimming stripped 6 bases from V and 5 bases from J, with 19 bases between.

The chain has TRBV5-1 and TRBJ1-1; 8 bases agree with TRBD1. This CDR3 region has 15 residues. V was clipped by 4 bases and J by 1 base; unmatched bases: 6. The germline CDR1 and CDR2 sequences are SGHRS and YFSETQ. This CDR3 is CASSRGQGTNTEAFF. Here the CDR3 DNA reads TGCGCCAGCAGCCGCGGACAGGGTACGAACACTGAAGCTTTCTTT.

V gene TRBV5-5 combines with J gene TRBJ2-2, with D possibly matching TRBD2 (6 bases). Trimming left V 4 bases short and J 2 bases short, with 12 bases between. Germline CDR1 is SGHKS and CDR2 is YYEKEE (reference sequence). The CDR3 consists of 15 residues. The CDR3 sequence: CASSPAGGNTGELFF. CDR3 coding DNA: TGTGCCAGCAGCCCGGCCGGGGGAAACACCGGGGAGCTGTTTTTT.

Turning to this clone: One end of the junction is discordant with germline, which a read error may explain. This sequence joins TRBV7-7 and TRBJ2-2, with D possibly matching TRBD1 (5 bases). The CDR3 totals 15 residues. Germline V gene data show CDR1 as SSHAT and CDR2 as FNYEAQ (reference sequence). The CDR3 nucleotides read TGTGCTAGCAGCCGCTGGGAAGGGGACACCGGGGAGCTGTTTTTT. It codes for CASSRWEGDTGELFF.

This rearrangement joins TRBV4-1 to TRBJ2-7; D is perhaps TRBD2 (6 bases). CDR3 length: 16 amino acids. Trimming took off 4 bases at V and 2 bases at J, with 18 bases between the two ends. CDR1 MGHRA and CDR2 YSYEKL come from the germline V gene. The CDR3 region is CASSPGGVSGPYEQYF. The CDR3, as DNA: TGCGCCAGCAGCCCAGGCGGGGTATCGGGCCCCTACGAGCAGTACTTC.

This rearrangement joins TRBV3-1 (or the pseudogene TRBV3-2) to TRBJ2-3; 11 bases align to TRBD2. V lost 4 bases to trimming and J lost 0 bases; unmatched junction nucleotides: 9. CDR3 length: 18 amino acids. The germline CDR1 and CDR2 sequences are LGHDT and YNNKEL (reference sequence). This CDR3 reads CASSPRRLAGTSTDTQYF. In nucleotides, the CDR3 is TGTGCCAGCAGCCCGCGACGACTAGCGGGGACTAGCACAGATACGCAGTATTTT.

The chain has TRBV19 and TRBJ2-1; TRBD1 matches 7 bases. The V segment lost 10 bases and the J segment 0 bases; nucleotides outside the gene matches: 12. Germline V lookup: CDR1 LNHDA, CDR2 SQIVND (reference sequence). The CDR3 totals 16 residues. For the CDR3, the DNA is TGTGCCACCGCAACAGGGGACCCCAACTCCTACAATGAGCAGTTCTTC. This translates into CATATGDPNSYNEQFF.

The CDR3 loop is CASSLGTNNGYGYTF. Written as DNA, the CDR3 is TGCGCCAGCAGCTTAGGGACAAACAACGGCTATGGCTACACCTTC. The chain joins TRBV5-1 to TRBJ1-2; tentatively, D is TRBD1 (6 bases). V shed 2 bases and J shed 4 bases, with 15 bases lying between them. The CDR3 is 15 residues long. Germline V CDR1 and CDR2: SGHRS, YFSETQ.

This clone showed up just a few times. This rearrangement joins TRBV5-1 to TRBJ2-7; 11 bases are a match to TRBD1. The CDR3 totals 15 residues. CDR1 SGHRS and CDR2 YFSETQ come from the germline V gene. Trimming cost V 4 bases and J 2 bases; bases outside gene matches: 5. The DNA for the CDR3 is TGCGCCAGCAGCCCAGGGACAGGGGGGACCTACGAGCAGTACTTC. The encoded protein is CASSPGTGGTYEQYF.